These T cell receptor beta chains were read from a single sample in a study of blood T cells in healthy people across ages. TCRdb fed the 5' RACE reads into MiXCR, producing one record per CDR3 protein. The data show a few hundred thousand distinct CDR3 sequences, with roughly a quarter seen just once and approximately 3.3% held by the top ten. The same specimen was also included in a second study, on T cells of mothers and their children.

Sequenced input: blood. The receptors come from a boy aged 2 to 10 in good health. CDR3s include the opening cysteine and the closing phenylalanine or tryptophan. Fields, in order: J gene, V gene, clone size, D gene, CDR3 DNA, CDR3 protein. D genes are given only for firm matches. Clone size, where shown, is once, few, many, or a class for clones that have expanded.

J: TRBJ2-3; V: TRBV18; size: -; D: TRBD2; DNA: TGTGCCAGCTCACGGGTAGCGGGGGCAACAGATACGCAGTATTTT; CDR3: CASSRVAGATDTQYF
J: TRBJ1-2; V: TRBV5-4; size: -; D: -; DNA: TGTGCCAGCAGCTTGGACAGGATGGGCTACACCTTC; CDR3: CASSLDRMGYTF
J: TRBJ1-3; V: TRBV12-3/TRBV12-4; size: -; D: -; DNA: TGTGCCAGCAAGAGCCCAGGGAGGTCGAGGGCCACCATATATTTT; CDR3: CASKSPGRSRATIYF
J: TRBJ2-5; V: TRBV12-3/TRBV12-4; size: -; D: TRBD2; DNA: TGTGCCAGCTCGAGCGGGGCACAAGAGGCCCAGTACTTC; CDR3: CASSSGAQEAQYF
J: TRBJ1-6; V: TRBV2; size: many; D: TRBD1; DNA: TGTGCCAGCGGCCGGGACAGGGCCCTCTCACCCCTCCACTTT; CDR3: CASGRDRALSPLHF
J: TRBJ2-3; V: TRBV9; size: few; D: -; DNA: TGTGCCAGCAGCGTAGTGCCCCAAGTCGAGGGAGGCGGTACAGATACGCAGTATTTT; CDR3: CASSVVPQVEGGGTDTQYF
J: TRBJ1-1; V: TRBV6-5; size: -; D: -; DNA: TGTGCCAGCAGTTACTCGAGTAACATGAACACTGAAGCTTTCTTT; CDR3: CASSYSSNMNTEAFF
J: TRBJ2-7; V: TRBV10-3; size: -; D: TRBD1; DNA: TGTGCCATCAGCAGAGAGACAGGGAGCGAGCAGTACTTC; CDR3: CAISRETGSEQYF
J: TRBJ2-1; V: TRBV6-5; size: few; D: TRBD1; DNA: TGTGCCAGCAGTTTCGAGACAGGGGTAAGGTACAATGAGCAGTTCTTC; CDR3: CASSFETGVRYNEQFF
J: TRBJ2-7; V: TRBV12-3/TRBV12-4; size: few; D: TRBD2; DNA: TGTGCCAGCAGAGGGGAAGCGGGAGAGGGCGAGCAGTACTTC; CDR3: CASRGEAGEGEQYF
J: TRBJ2-5; V: TRBV11-2; size: few; D: -; DNA: TGTGCCAGCAGCCTACACGTACAAGAGACCCAGTACTTC; CDR3: CASSLHVQETQYF
J: TRBJ1-1; V: TRBV7-2; size: few; D: -; DNA: TGTGCCAGCAGCAGAACAGGGACCACTGAAGCTTTCTTT; CDR3: CASSRTGTTEAFF
J: TRBJ1-3; V: TRBV11-1; size: few; D: TRBD1; DNA: TGTGCCAGCAGCTCCTTACCTAGAGGGGGCCGGCCAGGGGGTATCACTGGAAACACCATATATTTT; CDR3: CASSSLPRGGRPGGITGNTIYF
J: TRBJ2-3; V: TRBV5-8; size: -; D: TRBD1; DNA: TGTGCCAGCAGCCCCGGGACAGGGAAGGGAGAAAACACAGATACGCAGTATTTT; CDR3: CASSPGTGKGENTDTQYF
J: TRBJ1-4; V: TRBV12-3/TRBV12-4; size: -; D: TRBD1; DNA: TGTGCCAGCAGTTCGGGACAGGGACTTGCAACTAATGAAAAACTGTTTTTT; CDR3: CASSSGQGLATNEKLFF
J: TRBJ2-1; V: TRBV10-2; size: -; D: TRBD2; DNA: TGCGCCAGCATGGGAGGGGAGGCCTTGGCCTACAATGAGCAGTTCTTC; CDR3: CASMGGEALAYNEQFF
J: TRBJ1-2; V: TRBV30; size: few; D: -; DNA: TGTCCCCCGGCCATAAACCTCTATGGCTACACCTTC; CDR3: CPPAINLYGYTF
J: TRBJ2-1; V: TRBV10-3; size: few; D: TRBD1; DNA: TGTGCCATCAGTGAGTCGACAGGGAATGAGCAGTTCTTC; CDR3: CAISESTGNEQFF
J: TRBJ1-1; V: TRBV29-1; size: few; D: -; DNA: TGCAGCGTTGAAGATCCCACTGAAGCTTTCTTT; CDR3: CSVEDPTEAFF
J: TRBJ2-1; V: TRBV12-3/TRBV12-4; size: -; D: TRBD1; DNA: TGTGCCAGCAGGGCGACAGGGATAAAGCAGTTCTTC; CDR3: CASRATGIKQFF
J: TRBJ2-7; V: TRBV7-6; size: few; D: -; DNA: TGTGCCAGCAGCCTTTATCTGGAATCCGAGCAGTACTTC; CDR3: CASSLYLESEQYF
J: TRBJ2-5; V: TRBV7-9; size: -; D: -; DNA: TGTGCCAGCAGCCCAGAACCGGGACAATGGGAGACCCAGTACTTC; CDR3: CASSPEPGQWETQYF
J: TRBJ1-1; V: TRBV29-1; size: -; D: -; DNA: TGCAGCGTTAGGCTTCAGGGAAACACTGAAGCTTTCTTT; CDR3: CSVRLQGNTEAFF
J: TRBJ2-3; V: TRBV14; size: few; D: TRBD2; DNA: TGTGCCAGCAGCCAAGGATTCGGACTAGCGGGAGGGGATACGCAGTATTTT; CDR3: CASSQGFGLAGGDTQYF
J: TRBJ2-5; V: TRBV5-1; size: few; D: -; DNA: TGCGCCAGCAGCTTCCAGCGGAGGTACCAAGAGACCCAGTACTTC; CDR3: CASSFQRRYQETQYF
J: TRBJ2-2; V: TRBV5-1; size: -; D: TRBD2; DNA: TGCGCCAGCAGCTTGTACCTAGCGGGGCGTACATCGAACACCGGGGAGCTGTTTTTT; CDR3: CASSLYLAGRTSNTGELFF
J: TRBJ1-1; V: TRBV11-2; size: few; D: -; DNA: TGTGCCAGCAGCTGGTTGGAGGCTATGAACACTGAAGCTTTCTTT; CDR3: CASSWLEAMNTEAFF
J: TRBJ2-2; V: TRBV29-1; size: -; D: -; DNA: TGCAGCGTTGATACAGCGAACACCGGGGAGCTGTTTTTT; CDR3: CSVDTANTGELFF
J: TRBJ2-7; V: TRBV9; size: few; D: -; DNA: TGTGCCAGCAGCGTAGAGGCAGGGACCTACGAGCAGTACTTC; CDR3: CASSVEAGTYEQYF
J: TRBJ2-7; V: TRBV28; size: many; D: -; DNA: TGTGCCAGCAGTTCCAGGGGCGAGCAGTACTTC; CDR3: CASSSRGEQYF
J: TRBJ2-1; V: TRBV7-6; size: few; D: -; DNA: TGTGCCAGCAGCTCGGCCTCTCGTTACAATGAGCAGTTCTTC; CDR3: CASSSASRYNEQFF
J: TRBJ2-2; V: TRBV7-2; size: -; D: TRBD2; DNA: TGTGCCAGCAGCTTCAGACTAGCCAACACCGGGGAGCTGTTTTTT; CDR3: CASSFRLANTGELFF
J: TRBJ1-2; V: TRBV13; size: few; D: -; DNA: TGTGCCAGCAGCCTCGGGACGAGCGACTACACCTTC; CDR3: CASSLGTSDYTF
J: TRBJ2-3; V: TRBV29-1; size: -; D: -; DNA: TGCAGCGTTAAAGACCCCCGGGTTGATACGCAGTATTTT; CDR3: CSVKDPRVDTQYF
J: TRBJ1-5; V: TRBV7-9; size: -; D: -; DNA: TGTGCCAGCAGCTCCTGGGGACCTCAGCCCCAGCATTTT; CDR3: CASSSWGPQPQHF
J: TRBJ2-4; V: TRBV12-3/TRBV12-4; size: few; D: -; DNA: TGTGCCAGCAGTTCAGGGTTCAGATTAGCCAAAAACATTCAGTACTTC; CDR3: CASSSGFRLAKNIQYF
J: TRBJ2-7; V: TRBV7-2; size: few; D: TRBD2; DNA: TGTGCCAGCAGCCTCGGGACTAGCAGCTCCTACGAGCAGTACTTC; CDR3: CASSLGTSSSYEQYF
J: TRBJ2-4; V: TRBV10-3; size: -; D: TRBD1; DNA: TGTGCCATCAGCATTGGGACAGGGGAAAACATTCAGTACTTC; CDR3: CAISIGTGENIQYF
J: TRBJ2-1; V: TRBV13; size: -; D: -; DNA: TGTGCCAGCAGCTTAGGCTGGACTGTTAATGAGCAGTTCTTC; CDR3: CASSLGWTVNEQFF
J: TRBJ2-1; V: TRBV7-2; size: -; D: TRBD2; DNA: TGTGCCAGCAGCTTAGGGCTAGCGGTAACCTACAATGAGCAGTTCTTC; CDR3: CASSLGLAVTYNEQFF
J: TRBJ2-5; V: TRBV6-6; size: -; D: TRBD2; DNA: TGTGCCAGCAGACTACTAGCGGGGGGTGAGACCCAGTACTTC; CDR3: CASRLLAGGETQYF
J: TRBJ2-7; V: TRBV10-3; size: few; D: -; DNA: TGTGCCATCAGTCCGGACCTGAACGAGCAGTACTTC; CDR3: CAISPDLNEQYF
J: TRBJ1-2; V: TRBV7-9; size: -; D: -; DNA: TGTGCCAGCAGCTTAGAGGCAGGTGGTAACTATGGCTACACCTTC; CDR3: CASSLEAGGNYGYTF
J: TRBJ2-2; V: TRBV27; size: -; D: TRBD1; DNA: TGTGCCAGCAGTTTAAGGACAGGGGGACCCACCGGGGAGCTGTTTTTT; CDR3: CASSLRTGGPTGELFF
J: TRBJ1-3; V: TRBV5-1; size: -; D: -; DNA: TGCGCCAGCAGCTTGGCCCCTGGTGAGGCGTTTTATCGAAACACCATATATTTT; CDR3: CASSLAPGEAFYRNTIYF
J: TRBJ2-7; V: TRBV20-1; size: -; D: TRBD1; DNA: TGCAGTGCTAGGCACCGGGACAGGGGGTTGAACGAGCAGTACTTC; CDR3: CSARHRDRGLNEQYF
J: TRBJ1-2; V: TRBV7-9; size: -; D: -; DNA: TGTGCCAGCAGCCAGAGGGGGGCCGGTGGCTACACCTTC; CDR3: CASSQRGAGGYTF
J: TRBJ1-2; V: TRBV11-2; size: few; D: -; DNA: TGTGCCAGCAGCTTAGCTTTCGGGGGCGGGAACTATGGCTACACCTTC; CDR3: CASSLAFGGGNYGYTF